This T cell receptor (beta chain) was identified in a study of shared clonotypes between healthy human individuals. Replicate sorted-subset PCRs were loaded with 150 to 250 ng DNA, 30,000 to 35,000 T cell genomes. The repertoire was sequenced with immunoSEQ multiplex PCR; TCRdb's copy has only in-frame clones and lacks some. Of about 2.4 million clones listed, over 85% are singletons. In the case of this clone: Its specificity is not known. Other DNA sequences within the sample encode an identical CDR3.

Study results and caveats: Tissue TCR repertoires likely differ from these blood-only repertoires. Depth was large, yet rarefaction showed that sorted-subset sequencing was incomplete. Between a handful of donors, naive CD4 clonotypes were shared at a level of about 5%.

The germline V gene has CDR1 KGHSH and CDR2 LQKENI. V shed 3 bases and J shed 5 bases, with 10 bases lying between them. This CDR3 has 13 amino acids. Sequencing was done on a sample of naive CD4+ T cells sorted from blood. Subset reported: CD45RA+ positively selected. The sequence was obtained from a young man in good health. The chain combines TRBV18 with TRBJ1-1, with D possibly TRBD1 on 6 matching bases. CDR3 bases: TGTGCCAGCTCACCTGACAGGACTACTGAAGCTTTCTTT. Protein: CASSPDRTTEAFF.